Presented here are 5 T cell receptor beta chains from one specimen sequenced in a study of T cell responses to AZD1222 COVID-19 vaccine. The table came from immunoSEQ multiplex PCR; TCRdb's copy has only in-frame clones and leaves some out. Here the sample spans some 83,000 clones, 89% being singletons. The source was peripheral blood, collected 28 days after the second AZD1222 dose. These receptors originate from an adult who received the AZD1222 COVID-19 vaccine.

The chain links TRBV2 to TRBJ2-7; no reliable D call. Trimming left V 5 bases short and J 4 bases short, with 6 bases between. CDR1 and CDR2 (germline): SNHLY, FYNNEI. This CDR3 contains 11 residues. For the CDR3, the DNA is TGTGCCAGCAGTCCCGCATACGAGCAGTACTTC. This gives the protein CASSPAYEQYF.

The chain is built from TRBV30 and TRBJ1-5; D unclear. CDR1 and CDR2 from the germline V gene are GTSNPN and SVGIG (reference sequence). V shed 0 bases and J shed 4 bases, with 10 bases lying between them. This CDR3 is built from 14 residues. The CDR3 coding sequence is TGTGCCTGGAGTGTACGAAGAGGGAATCAGCCCCAGCATTTT. Its protein is CAWSVRRGNQPQHF.

This clone was counted many times. V and J are TRBV19 and TRBJ2-2; 7 positions match TRBD1. Germline-derived CDR1 and CDR2 are LNHDA and SQIVND (reference sequence). V lost 4 bases and J lost 3; bases outside the gene matches: 8. The CDR3 has 16 residues. Here the CDR3 reads CASSKSRGLYTGELFF. The CDR3 DNA reads as TGTGCCAGTAGTAAAAGCAGGGGGTTATACACCGGGGAGCTGTTTTTT.

The rearrangement uses TRBV6-5 and TRBJ2-5, with D maybe TRBD1 (5 bases). V was pared by 6 bases and J by 5 bases, with 7 bases between. Germline CDR1 is MNHEY and CDR2 is SVGAGI. There are 11 residues in the CDR3. The DNA of the CDR3 is TGTGCCAGCAGCAGGGTTGAGACCCAGTACTTC. Protein sequence: CASSRVETQYF.

CDR3 sequence reads: CATKTGRVWVEQFF. CDR3 in DNA: TGCGCCACAAAGACGGGCAGGGTCTGGGTTGAGCAGTTCTTC. The chain has TRBV10-2 and TRBJ2-1; D is perhaps TRBD1 (5 bases). The germline CDR1 and CDR2 sequences are WSHSY and SAAADI. Between the trimmed V and J ends, which lost 10 bases and 9 bases, there was a span of 22 bases. The CDR3 spans 14 residues.